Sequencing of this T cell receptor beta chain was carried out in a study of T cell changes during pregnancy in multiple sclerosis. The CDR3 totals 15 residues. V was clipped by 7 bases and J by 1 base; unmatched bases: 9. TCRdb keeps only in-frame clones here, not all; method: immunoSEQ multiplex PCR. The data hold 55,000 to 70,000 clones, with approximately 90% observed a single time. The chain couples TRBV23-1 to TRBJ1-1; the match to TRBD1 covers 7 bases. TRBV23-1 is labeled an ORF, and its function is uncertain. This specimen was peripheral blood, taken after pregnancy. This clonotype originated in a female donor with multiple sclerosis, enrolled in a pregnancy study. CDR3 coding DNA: TGCGCCAGCACTCTGCGGACAGGTGAGAACACTGAAGCTTTCTTT. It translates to CASTLRTGENTEAFF.